A selection of T cell receptor beta chains follows, all from one sample in a study of shared T cell receptors in the human thymus. Method: immunoSEQ multiplex PCR; TCRdb's copy keeps in-frame clones and lacks some. This table holds about 730,000 clones, approximately 85% found once. These data are also associated with another study on human thymus T cells.

Sequenced sample: thymocytes. These TCRs come from a girl in the first two years of life with a congenital heart defect. Each CDR3 is given with its conserved first and last residue. Fields, in order: clone size, V gene, J gene, D gene, CDR3 DNA, CDR3 protein. The D gene is left open where the match is weak. Clone size is given for some rows only: seen once, a few or many times, or a class if the clone is expanded.

.	TRBV5-1	TRBJ1-1	.	TGCGCCAGCTCCCCGGCTTCAGGGAACACTGAAGCTTTCTTT	CASSPASGNTEAFF
.	TRBV9	TRBJ1-1	TRBD1	TGTGCCAGCAGCGCGGGACAGGGGCCGAGGAGGGTCACTGAAGCTTTCTTT	CASSAGQGPRRVTEAFF
.	TRBV5-1	TRBJ2-2	TRBD2	TGCGCCAGCAGCTCCGAAGATCCGGGACTAAACACCGGGGAGCTGTTTTTT	CASSSEDPGLNTGELFF
.	TRBV11-2	TRBJ2-3	TRBD2	TGTGCCAGCAGCTTATTTGAGCGGGGGCTTCCAAATACGCAGTATTTT	CASSLFERGLPNTQYF
.	TRBV28	TRBJ1-2	.	TGTGCCAGCAGTGAGTTTCAGGACTATGGCTACACCTTC	CASSEFQDYGYTF
.	TRBV10-3	TRBJ1-1	.	TGTGCCACTAAAGGGACATCCATGAACACTGAAGCTTTCTTT	CATKGTSMNTEAFF
.	TRBV5-1	TRBJ1-1	.	TGCGCCATTTCTACCCCGGGAGTGAACACTGAAGCTTTCTTT	CAISTPGVNTEAFF
.	TRBV28	TRBJ1-5	.	TGTGCCAGCAAACGGGGAGGCAAGGAGCCCCAGCATTTT	CASKRGGKEPQHF
few	TRBV6-5	TRBJ2-7	.	TGTGCCAGCAGTTCTACACTAGCTCTCCTCTCCTACGAGCAGTACTTC	CASSSTLALLSYEQYF
.	TRBV6-6	TRBJ1-4	.	TGTGCCAGCACCCGGGGAGCAACTAATGAAAAACTGTTTTTT	CASTRGATNEKLFF
.	TRBV4-1	TRBJ2-2	.	TGCGCCAGCAGCCTACTACAGGGTTATACCGGGGAGCTGTTTTTT	CASSLLQGYTGELFF
.	TRBV7-3	TRBJ1-1	TRBD1	TGTGCCAGCAGTCCGACAGGGCTCGCCACTGAAGCTTTCTTT	CASSPTGLATEAFF
.	TRBV28	TRBJ1-5	.	TGTGCCAGCAGTTTAGTGGGGGCGGGTCTCAATCAGCCCCAGCATTTT	CASSLVGAGLNQPQHF
few	TRBV15	TRBJ2-3	TRBD1	TGTGCCACCAAACCGGGACAGGCGGACCCAGATACGCAGTATTTT	CATKPGQADPDTQYF
few	TRBV7-9	TRBJ1-2	TRBD1	TGTGCCAGCAGCTTAGCTACGGGACAGGGGGACCATGGCTACACCTTC	CASSLATGQGDHGYTF
.	TRBV5-6	TRBJ2-3	TRBD2	TGTGCCAGCAGCTTGGAACTAGCGGGGGCCCATGGCACAGATACGCAGTATTTT	CASSLELAGAHGTDTQYF
.	TRBV29-1	TRBJ2-1	TRBD2	TGCAGCGTTACCCGGACTAGCGGGGGTTCAAAAAACAACAATGAGCAGTTCTTC	CSVTRTSGGSKNNNEQFF
.	TRBV4-1	TRBJ2-2	.	TGCGCCAGCAGCCAAGAAATGGATCACAGGAGGAACACCGGGGAGCTGTTTTTT	CASSQEMDHRRNTGELFF
.	TRBV29-1	TRBJ2-4	TRBD1	TGCAGCGCAAAACTGGGTGACAGGGGGCGCGGGGCCAAAAACATTCAGTACTTC	CSAKLGDRGRGAKNIQYF
.	TRBV6-5	TRBJ1-4	.	TGTGCCAGCAGATACAGACACACAACTAATGAAAAACTGTTTTTT	CASRYRHTTNEKLFF
.	TRBV5-4	TRBJ2-5	TRBD1	TGTGCCAGCAGCCTACCGGACAGGGAAGAGACCCAGTACTTC	CASSLPDREETQYF
.	TRBV15	TRBJ2-2	.	TGTGCCACCAGCCACCCGACAGGCGCGAACACCGGGGAGCTGTTTTTT	CATSHPTGANTGELFF
.	TRBV28	TRBJ1-2	.	TGTGCCAGCAGCCCCCCGAATACAGGACCCTATGGCTACACCTTC	CASSPPNTGPYGYTF
once	TRBV10-2	TRBJ2-1	.	TGCGCCAGCTCGTCACGGAATGAGCAGTTCTTC	CASSSRNEQFF
.	TRBV5-1	TRBJ1-5	.	TGCGCCAGCAGCTTGGCCGGTGGGGCCGGGCAGCCCCAGCATTTT	CASSLAGGAGQPQHF
.	TRBV10-3	TRBJ1-1	TRBD1	TGTGCCATCACAACAGGGGACACTGAAGCTTTCTTT	CAITTGDTEAFF
.	TRBV7-9	TRBJ2-7	.	TGTGCCAGCAGCTTATCCGTATCCCCAGTCGGGGTATGGCACGAGCAGTACTTC	CASSLSVSPVGVWHEQYF
.	TRBV4-3	TRBJ2-3	.	TGCGCCAGCAGCCGGAATAGAGGGTCCACAGATACGCAGTATTTT	CASSRNRGSTDTQYF
once	TRBV18	TRBJ1-1	.	TGTGCCAGCCCCCGGCGGGACTACACTGAAGCTTTCTTT	CASPRRDYTEAFF
once	TRBV9	TRBJ1-1	.	TGTGCCAGCAGGGGGGGCAGCGGGGACACTGAAGCTTTCTTT	CASRGGSGDTEAFF
.	TRBV10-2	TRBJ2-3	.	TGCGCCAGCAGTCATGTCCCCCTCTACTACGCCCGCACAGATACGCAGTATTTT	CASSHVPLYYARTDTQYF
.	TRBV5-1	TRBJ1-6	TRBD1	TGCGCCAGCAGCCAGGACAGGTCCGAATTGACGGCACCCCTCCACTTT	CASSQDRSELTAPLHF
.	TRBV30	TRBJ2-2	TRBD1	TGTGCCTGGCGGGGACAGACGAACACCGGGGAGCTGTTTTTT	CAWRGQTNTGELFF
.	TRBV2	TRBJ1-2	.	TGTGCCAGCAGGATCGGAGGACTTCCTAACTATGGCTACACCTTC	CASRIGGLPNYGYTF
.	TRBV15	TRBJ1-5	TRBD1	TGTGCCACCAGCAGGCAAAAGGGGGGGGACAGGGGACTAAGTCAGCCCCAGCATTTT	CATSRQKGGDRGLSQPQHF
.	TRBV15	TRBJ1-1	TRBD1	TGTGCCACCAGCAGTCCCTCGGACAGGGAGAACACTGAAGCTTTCTTT	CATSSPSDRENTEAFF
.	TRBV28	TRBJ2-7	TRBD1	TGTGCCAGCAGTCGGGACAGCCGCTACGAGCAGTACTTC	CASSRDSRYEQYF
.	TRBV7-9	TRBJ2-3	.	TGTGCCAGCAGCTTAGGAGCGCAGACTAGCACAGATACGCAGTATTTT	CASSLGAQTSTDTQYF
.	TRBV5-4	TRBJ1-1	TRBD1	TGTGCCAGCAGCTTGATTGGGACAGGGAAAGAGAACACTGAAGCTTTCTTT	CASSLIGTGKENTEAFF
.	TRBV7-9	TRBJ1-2	.	TGTGCCAGCAGCACCCGACACCAACCTGACTATGGCTACACCTTC	CASSTRHQPDYGYTF
.	TRBV6-5	TRBJ2-7	TRBD1	TGTGCCAACTCGACAGGGGAGGTCTACGAGCAGTACTTC	CANSTGEVYEQYF
.	TRBV19	TRBJ1-3	.	TGTGCCAGTACCCTGAGGCGTCTTCCGGGGAGCTCTGGAAACACCATATATTTT	CASTLRRLPGSSGNTIYF
few	TRBV7-9	TRBJ1-1	TRBD1	TGTGCCAGCAGCTTGATTCCGGGACAGGGTATGAACACTGAAGCTTTCTTT	CASSLIPGQGMNTEAFF
few	TRBV7-2	TRBJ1-3	.	TGTGCCAGCAGCTTAGGGCCCCGGGACACACTCTCTGGAAACACCATATATTTT	CASSLGPRDTLSGNTIYF